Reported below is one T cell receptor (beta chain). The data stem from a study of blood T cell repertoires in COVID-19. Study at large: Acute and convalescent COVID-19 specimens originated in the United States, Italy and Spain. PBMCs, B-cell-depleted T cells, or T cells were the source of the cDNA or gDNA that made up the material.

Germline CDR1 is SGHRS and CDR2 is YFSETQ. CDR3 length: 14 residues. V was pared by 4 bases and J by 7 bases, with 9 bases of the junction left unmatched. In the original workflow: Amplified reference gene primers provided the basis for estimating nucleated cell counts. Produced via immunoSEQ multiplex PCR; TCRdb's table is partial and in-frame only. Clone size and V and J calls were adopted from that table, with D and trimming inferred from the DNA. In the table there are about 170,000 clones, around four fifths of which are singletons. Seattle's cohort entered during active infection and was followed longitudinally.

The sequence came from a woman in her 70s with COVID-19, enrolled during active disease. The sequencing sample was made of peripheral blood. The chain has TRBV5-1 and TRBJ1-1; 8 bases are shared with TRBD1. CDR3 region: CASSPWGTGIEAFF. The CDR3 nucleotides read TGCGCCAGCAGCCCCTGGGGGACAGGCATTGAAGCTTTCTTT.